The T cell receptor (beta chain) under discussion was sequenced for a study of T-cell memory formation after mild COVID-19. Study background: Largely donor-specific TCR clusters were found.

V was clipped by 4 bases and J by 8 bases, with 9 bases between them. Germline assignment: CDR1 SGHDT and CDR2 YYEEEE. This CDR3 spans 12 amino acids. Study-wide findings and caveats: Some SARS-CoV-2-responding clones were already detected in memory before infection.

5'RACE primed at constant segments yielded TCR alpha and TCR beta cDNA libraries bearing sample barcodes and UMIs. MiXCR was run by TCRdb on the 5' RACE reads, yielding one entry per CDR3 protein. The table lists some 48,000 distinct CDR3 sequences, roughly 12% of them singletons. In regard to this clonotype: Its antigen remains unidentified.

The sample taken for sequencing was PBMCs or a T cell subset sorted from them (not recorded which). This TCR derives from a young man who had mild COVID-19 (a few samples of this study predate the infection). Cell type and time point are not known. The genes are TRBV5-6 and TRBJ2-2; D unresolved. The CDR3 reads CASSPGVGELFF. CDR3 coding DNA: TGTGCCAGCAGCCCTGGTGTGGGGGAGCTGTTTTTT.